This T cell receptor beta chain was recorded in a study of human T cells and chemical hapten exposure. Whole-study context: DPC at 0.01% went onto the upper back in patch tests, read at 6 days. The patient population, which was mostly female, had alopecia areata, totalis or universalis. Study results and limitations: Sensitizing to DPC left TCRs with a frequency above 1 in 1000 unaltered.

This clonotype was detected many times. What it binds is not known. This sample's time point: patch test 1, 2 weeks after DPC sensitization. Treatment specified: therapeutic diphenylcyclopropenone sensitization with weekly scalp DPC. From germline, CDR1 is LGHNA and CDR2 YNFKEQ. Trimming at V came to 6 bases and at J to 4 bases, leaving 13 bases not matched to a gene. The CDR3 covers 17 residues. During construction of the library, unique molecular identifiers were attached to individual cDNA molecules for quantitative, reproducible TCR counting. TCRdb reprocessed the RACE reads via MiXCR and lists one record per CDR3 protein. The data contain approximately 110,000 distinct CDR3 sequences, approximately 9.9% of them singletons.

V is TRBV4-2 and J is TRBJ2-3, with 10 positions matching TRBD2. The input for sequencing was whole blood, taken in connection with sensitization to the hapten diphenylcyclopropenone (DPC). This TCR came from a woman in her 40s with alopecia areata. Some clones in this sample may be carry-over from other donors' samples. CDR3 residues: CASSQFGLAGVADTQYF. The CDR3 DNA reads TGTGCCAGCAGTCAATTCGGGCTAGCGGGAGTCGCAGATACGCAGTATTTT.